This T cell receptor beta chain came from a study of technical replicates of blood from a handful of donors. The germline gives CDR1 SEHNR, CDR2 FQNEAQ (reference sequence). This CDR3 has 15 amino acids. With V trimmed by 2 bases and J by 0 bases, 4 bases remained unmatched. TCRdb's table, derived via immunoSEQ multiplex PCR, lists solely in-frame clones and lacks some. The sample lists approximately 65,000 clones, 85% to 90% occurring once. Specimen: PBMCs. This receptor was taken from a human donor in good health. Some clones in this sample may be carry-over from other donors' samples. The chain recombines TRBV7-9 with TRBJ2-7; 7 positions agree with TRBD1. In nucleotides, the CDR3 is TGTGCCAGCAGCTTAATCGGGGACAGCTCCTACGAGCAGTACTTC. Encoded protein: CASSLIGDSSYEQYF. Drawing the rest from reference TRBV7-9 and TRBJ2-7, the complete variable domain is DTGVSQNPRHKITKRGQNVTFRCDPISEHNRLYWYRQTLGQGPEFLTYFQNEAQLEKSRLLSDRFSAERPKGSFSTLEIQRTEQGDSAMYLCASSLIGDSSYEQYFGPGTRLTVT.